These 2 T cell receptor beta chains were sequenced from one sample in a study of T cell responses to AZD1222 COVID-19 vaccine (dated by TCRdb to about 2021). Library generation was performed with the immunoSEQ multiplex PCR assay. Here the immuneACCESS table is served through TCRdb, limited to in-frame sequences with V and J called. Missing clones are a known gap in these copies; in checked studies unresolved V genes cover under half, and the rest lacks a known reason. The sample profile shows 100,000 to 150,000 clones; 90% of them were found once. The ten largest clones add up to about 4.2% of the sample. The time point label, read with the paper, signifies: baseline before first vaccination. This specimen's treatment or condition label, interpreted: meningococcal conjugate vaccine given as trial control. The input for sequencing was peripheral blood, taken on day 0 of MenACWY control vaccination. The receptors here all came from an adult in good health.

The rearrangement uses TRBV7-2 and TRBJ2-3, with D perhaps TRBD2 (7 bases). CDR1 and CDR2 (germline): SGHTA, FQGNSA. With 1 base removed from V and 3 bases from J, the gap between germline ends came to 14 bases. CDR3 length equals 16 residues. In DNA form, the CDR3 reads TGTGCCAGCAGCTTAGAGGGGGTGGGAGGGACAGATACGCAGTATTTT. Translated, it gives CASSLEGVGGTDTQYF.

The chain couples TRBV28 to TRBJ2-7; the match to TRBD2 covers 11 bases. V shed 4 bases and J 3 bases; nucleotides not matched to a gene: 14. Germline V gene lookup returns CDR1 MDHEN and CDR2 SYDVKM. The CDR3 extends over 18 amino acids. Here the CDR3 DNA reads TGTGCCAGCAGTTCTCCCTTCGTAGCGGGAGGGCACTACTACGAGCAGTACTTC. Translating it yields CASSSPFVAGGHYYEQYF.